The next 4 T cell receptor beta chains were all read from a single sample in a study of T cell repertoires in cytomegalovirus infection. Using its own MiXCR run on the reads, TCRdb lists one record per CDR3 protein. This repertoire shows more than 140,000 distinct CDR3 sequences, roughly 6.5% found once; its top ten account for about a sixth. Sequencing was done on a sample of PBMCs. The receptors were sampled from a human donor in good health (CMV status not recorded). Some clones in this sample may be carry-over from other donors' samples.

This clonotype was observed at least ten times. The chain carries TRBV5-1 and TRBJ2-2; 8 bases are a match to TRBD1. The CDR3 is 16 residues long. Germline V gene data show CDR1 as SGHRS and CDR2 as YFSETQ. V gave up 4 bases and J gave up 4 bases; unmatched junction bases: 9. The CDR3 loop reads CASSTGQGVFTGELFF. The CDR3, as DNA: TGCGCCAGCAGCACCGGACAGGGAGTTTTCACCGGGGAGCTGTTTTTT.

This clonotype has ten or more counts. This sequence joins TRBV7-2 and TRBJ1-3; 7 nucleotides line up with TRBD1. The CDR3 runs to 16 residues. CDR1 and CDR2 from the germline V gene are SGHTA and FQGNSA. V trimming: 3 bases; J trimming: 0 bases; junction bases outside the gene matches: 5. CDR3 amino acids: CASSLGQPDSGNTIYF. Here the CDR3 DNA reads TGTGCCAGCAGCTTGGGACAGCCAGACTCTGGAAACACCATATATTTT.

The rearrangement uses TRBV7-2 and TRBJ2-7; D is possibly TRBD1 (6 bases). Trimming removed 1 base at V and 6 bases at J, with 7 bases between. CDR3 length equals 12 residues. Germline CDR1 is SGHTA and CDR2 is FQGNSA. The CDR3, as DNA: TGTGCCAGCAGCTTAGAACAGGGCGAGCAGTACTTC. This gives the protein CASSLEQGEQYF.

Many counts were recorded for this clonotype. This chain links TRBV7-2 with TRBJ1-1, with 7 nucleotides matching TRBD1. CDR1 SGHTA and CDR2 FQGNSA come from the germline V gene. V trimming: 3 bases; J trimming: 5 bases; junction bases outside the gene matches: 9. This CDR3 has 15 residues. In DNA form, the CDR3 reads TGTGCCAGCAGCTTGGCCGCGACAGGGACAACTGAAGCTTTCTTT. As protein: CASSLAATGTTEAFF.